The clone carrying this T cell receptor (beta chain) was seen more than once but under ten times. Its specificity is unknown. The CDR3 has 18 amino acids. V gave up 1 base and J gave up 2 bases; unmatched junction bases: 6. Germline CDR1 is SGHVS and CDR2 is FNYEAQ. The entry originates in a study of cytomegalovirus exposure and HLA in healthy donors. At sampling all donors were nominally healthy, likely with unrecorded immune exposures. The study ran its PCR with 60 Vbeta and 13 Jbeta primers. Here immunoSEQ multiplex PCR was the method, and the copy in TCRdb shows in-frame clones only, minus some. The sample records approximately 90,000 clones, approximately 7.6% being singletons. Study results and limitations: Indistinguishable V segments such as TRBV6-2 and TRBV6-3 were excluded. Previously analyzed data showed that most TCR beta V segments were productive at a frequency of about 90% or about 30%.

The TCR comes from a man aged 50-60 years in good health and CMV-seronegative. The rearrangement uses TRBV7-6 and TRBJ2-3; 13 positions agree with TRBD2. Source material: PBMCs. CDR3 protein: CASSLGGGTSGNTDTQYF. The DNA of the CDR3 is TGTGCCAGCAGCTTAGGAGGGGGGACTAGCGGGAACACAGATACGCAGTATTTT. The variable domain in full, with the rest retrieved from reference TRBV7-6 and TRBJ2-3, is GAGVSQSPRYKVTKRGQDVALRCDPISGHVSLYWYRQALGQGPEFLTYFNYEAQQDKSGLPNDRFSAERPEGSISTLTIQRTEQRDSAMYRCASSLGGGTSGNTDTQYFGPGTRLTVL.